This TCR beta chain was found in a study of T cell responses to AZD1222 COVID-19 vaccine. Study background: Second-dose groups at about 4 or about 12 weeks were pooled. Study findings and constraints: Just six AZD1222 recipients were seropositive at baseline. Spike-specific TCR breadth rose after two AZD1222 doses, and depth rose as well. The donors showed a predominance of white British ancestry and of females, with possible underestimation of clonal diversity.

The protocol was immunoSEQ multiplex PCR, while the TCRdb copy is restricted to in-frame clones and leaves out a portion. The data contain more than 150,000 clones, approximately 90% of them singletons. Per germline, CDR1 MNHEY and CDR2 SVGEGT. This CDR3 comprises 15 residues. Trimming pared 5 bases from V and 2 bases from J, leaving 16 bases between. Notes on this clone: The antigen remains undetermined.

This specimen consisted of peripheral blood, obtained on day 0 of AZD1222 vaccination. V usage is TRBV6-2 or TRBV6-3 and J usage is TRBJ2-7; possibly TRBD1 for D (5 bases). This clonotype originated in an adult in good health. CDR3 protein: CASSDPQAYAYEQYF. For the CDR3, the DNA is TGTGCCAGCAGTGACCCACAGGCCTACGCCTACGAGCAGTACTTC.